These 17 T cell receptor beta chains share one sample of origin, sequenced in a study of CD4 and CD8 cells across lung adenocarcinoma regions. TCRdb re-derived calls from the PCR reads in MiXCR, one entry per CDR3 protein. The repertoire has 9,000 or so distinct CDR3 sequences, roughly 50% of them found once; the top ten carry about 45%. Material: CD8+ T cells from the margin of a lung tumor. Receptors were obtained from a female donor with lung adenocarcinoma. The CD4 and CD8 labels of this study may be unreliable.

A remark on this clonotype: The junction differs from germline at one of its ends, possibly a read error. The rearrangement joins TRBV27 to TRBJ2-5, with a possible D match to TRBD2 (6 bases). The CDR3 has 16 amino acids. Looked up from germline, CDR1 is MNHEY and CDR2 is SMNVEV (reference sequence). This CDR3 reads CASRLGLGREQETQYF. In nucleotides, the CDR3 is TGTGCCAGCAGGCTGGGACTGGGCCGTGAACAAGAGACCCAGTACTTT.

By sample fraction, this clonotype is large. Here the CDR3 reads CASSEYRGQETQYF. The CDR3 DNA sequence: TGTGCCAGCAGTGAATACAGGGGGCAAGAGACCCAGTACTTC. The genes are TRBV25-1 and TRBJ2-5, with TRBD1 identical over 7 bases. V lost 0 bases to trimming and J lost 2 bases; unmatched junction nucleotides: 0. Germline V gives CDR1 MGHDK, CDR2 SYGVNS. The CDR3 has 14 amino acids.

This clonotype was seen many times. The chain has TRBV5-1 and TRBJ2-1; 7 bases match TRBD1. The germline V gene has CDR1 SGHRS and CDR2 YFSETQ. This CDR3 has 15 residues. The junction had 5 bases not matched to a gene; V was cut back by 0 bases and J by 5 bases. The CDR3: CASSLGQGPNNEQFF. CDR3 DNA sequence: TGCGCCAGCAGCTTGGGACAGGGCCCCAACAATGAGCAGTTCTTC.

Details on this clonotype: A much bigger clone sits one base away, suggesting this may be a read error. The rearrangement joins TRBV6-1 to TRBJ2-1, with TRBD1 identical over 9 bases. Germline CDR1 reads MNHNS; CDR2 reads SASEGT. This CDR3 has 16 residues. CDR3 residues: CASSRGQGMLYNEQLF. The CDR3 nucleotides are TGTGCCAGCAGTCGGGGACAGGGAATGTTGTACAATGAGCAGCTCTTC.

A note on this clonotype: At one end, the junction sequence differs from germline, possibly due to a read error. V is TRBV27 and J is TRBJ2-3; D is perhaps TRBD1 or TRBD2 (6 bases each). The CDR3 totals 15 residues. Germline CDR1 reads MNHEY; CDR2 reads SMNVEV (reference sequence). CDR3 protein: CSSRLGGRGPDTQYF. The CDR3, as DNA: TGTTCCAGCAGGCTCGGGGGCCGGGGCCCAGATACGCAGTACTTT.

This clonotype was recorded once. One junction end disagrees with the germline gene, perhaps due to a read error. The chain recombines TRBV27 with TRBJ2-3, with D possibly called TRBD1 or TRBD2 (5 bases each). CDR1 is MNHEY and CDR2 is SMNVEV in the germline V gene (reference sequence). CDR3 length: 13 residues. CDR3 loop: CATGLRATDTQYF. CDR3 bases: TGTGCCACGGGGCTACGTGCCACAGACACGCAGTATTTT.

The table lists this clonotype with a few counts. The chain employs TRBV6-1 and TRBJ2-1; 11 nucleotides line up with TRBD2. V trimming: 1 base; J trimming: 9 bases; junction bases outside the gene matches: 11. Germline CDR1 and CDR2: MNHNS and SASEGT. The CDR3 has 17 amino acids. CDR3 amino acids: CASSEGWVTLAGGEQFF. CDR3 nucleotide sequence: TGTGCCAGCAGTGAAGGGTGGGTAACTCTAGCGGGAGGTGAGCAGTTCTTC.

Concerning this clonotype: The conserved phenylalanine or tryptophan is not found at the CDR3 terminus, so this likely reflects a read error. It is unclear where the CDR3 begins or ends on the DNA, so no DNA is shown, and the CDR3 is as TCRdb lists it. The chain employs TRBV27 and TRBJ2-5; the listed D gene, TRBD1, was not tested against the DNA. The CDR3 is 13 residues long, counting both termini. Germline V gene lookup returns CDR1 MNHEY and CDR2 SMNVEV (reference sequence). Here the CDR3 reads CASSLGSGRTRFS.

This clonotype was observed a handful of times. As DNA, the CDR3 is TGTGCCAGCAGTCCACTGACTAGCGGGAGGACGCAGTATTTT. It encodes CASSPLTSGRTQYF. This chain connects TRBV27 to TRBJ2-3, with 13 bases identical to TRBD2. Looked up from germline, CDR1 is MNHEY and CDR2 is SMNVEV (reference sequence). CDR3 length equals 14 residues. V shed 5 bases, J shed 9 bases, and the junction held 5 bases outside the gene matches.

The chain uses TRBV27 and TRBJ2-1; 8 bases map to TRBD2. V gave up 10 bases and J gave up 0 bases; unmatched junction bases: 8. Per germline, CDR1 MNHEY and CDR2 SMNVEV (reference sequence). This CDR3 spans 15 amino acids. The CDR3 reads CANRPLAVSYNEQFF. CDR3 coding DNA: TGTGCCAACAGACCACTAGCGGTCTCCTACAATGAGCAGTTCTTC.

The chain's CDR3 is CASSYGKNTQYF. The CDR3 DNA reads as TGTGCCAGCAGTTACGGCAAAAACACGCAGTATTTT. The V and J genes are TRBV6-5 and TRBJ2-3; D not resolved. CDR1 is MNHEY, CDR2 SVGAGI, per germline. Trimming stripped 2 bases from V and 9 bases from J, with 9 bases between. The length of the CDR3 is 12 residues.

The CDR3 nucleotides read TGCGCCAGCAGCTTGGGGCAGATAGACACTGAAGCTTTCTTT. Translated: CASSLGQIDTEAFF. V gene TRBV5-1 combines with J gene TRBJ1-1; no clear D. Between the trimmed V and J ends, which lost 0 bases and 3 bases, there was a span of 9 bases. Germline CDR1 SGHRS, CDR2 YFSETQ. The CDR3 spans 14 residues.

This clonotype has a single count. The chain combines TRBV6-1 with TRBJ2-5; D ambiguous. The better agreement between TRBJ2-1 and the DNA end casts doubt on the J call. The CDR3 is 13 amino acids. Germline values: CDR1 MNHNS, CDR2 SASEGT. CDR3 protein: CASSDARRSGQFF. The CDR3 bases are TGTGCCAGCAGTGATGCTAGGCGGAGTGGGCAGTTCTTC.

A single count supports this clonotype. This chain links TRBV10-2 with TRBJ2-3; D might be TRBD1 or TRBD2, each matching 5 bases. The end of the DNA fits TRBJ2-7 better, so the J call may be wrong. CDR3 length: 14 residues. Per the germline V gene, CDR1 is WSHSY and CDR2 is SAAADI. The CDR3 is CASRRQGATDTQYF. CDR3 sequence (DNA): TGCGCCAGCAGGCGGCAGGGAGCCACAGACACGCAGTACTTC.

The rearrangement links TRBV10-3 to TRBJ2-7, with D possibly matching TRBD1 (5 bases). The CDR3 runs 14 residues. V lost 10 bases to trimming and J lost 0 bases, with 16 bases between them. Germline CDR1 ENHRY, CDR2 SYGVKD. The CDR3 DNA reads TGTGCCACCTCAGACAGAAGCGACTCCTACGAGCAGTACTTC. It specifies CATSDRSDSYEQYF.

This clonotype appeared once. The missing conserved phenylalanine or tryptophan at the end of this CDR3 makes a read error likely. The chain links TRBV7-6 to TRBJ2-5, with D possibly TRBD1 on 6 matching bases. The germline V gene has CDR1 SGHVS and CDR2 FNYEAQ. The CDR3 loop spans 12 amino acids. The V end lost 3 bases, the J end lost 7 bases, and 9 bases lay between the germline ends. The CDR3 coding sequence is TGTGCCAGCAGCTTCCAACAGGGGACCCAGTACTCG. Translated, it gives CASSFQQGTQYS.

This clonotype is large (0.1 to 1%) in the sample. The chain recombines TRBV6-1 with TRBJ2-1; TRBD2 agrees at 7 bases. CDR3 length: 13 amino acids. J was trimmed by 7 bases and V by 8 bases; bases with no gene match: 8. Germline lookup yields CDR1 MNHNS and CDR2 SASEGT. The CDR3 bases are TGTGCCAGCGGGCGGGAGTTTCCAAATGAGCAGTTCTTC. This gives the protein CASGREFPNEQFF.